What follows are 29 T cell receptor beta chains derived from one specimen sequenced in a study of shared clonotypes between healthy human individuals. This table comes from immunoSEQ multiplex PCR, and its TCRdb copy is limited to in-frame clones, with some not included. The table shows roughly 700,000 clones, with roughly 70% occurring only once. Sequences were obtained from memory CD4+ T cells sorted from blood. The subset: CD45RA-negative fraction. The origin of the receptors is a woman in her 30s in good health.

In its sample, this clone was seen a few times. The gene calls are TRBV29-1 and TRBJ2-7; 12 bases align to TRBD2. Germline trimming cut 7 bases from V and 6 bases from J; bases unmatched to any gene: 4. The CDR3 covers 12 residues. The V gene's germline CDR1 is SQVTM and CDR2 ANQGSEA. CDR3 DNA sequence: TGCAGCGCGACTAGCGGGAGTTCCGAGCAGTACTTC. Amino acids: CSATSGSSEQYF.

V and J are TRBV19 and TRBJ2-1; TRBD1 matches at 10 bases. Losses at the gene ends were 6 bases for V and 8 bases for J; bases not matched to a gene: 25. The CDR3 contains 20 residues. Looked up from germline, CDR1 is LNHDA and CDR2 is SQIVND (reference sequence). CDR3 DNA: TGTGCCAGTAGCCTGTCCCCGTTCCCGACAGGGGGCTTTTACCTTTATGAGCAGTTCTTC. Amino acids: CASSLSPFPTGGFYLYEQFF.

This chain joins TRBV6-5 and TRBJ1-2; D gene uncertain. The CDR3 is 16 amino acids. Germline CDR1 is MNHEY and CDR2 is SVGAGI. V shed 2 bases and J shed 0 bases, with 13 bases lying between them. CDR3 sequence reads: CASSYLPGGTNYGYTF. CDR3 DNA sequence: TGTGCCAGCAGTTACCTACCGGGAGGGACTAACTATGGCTACACCTTC.

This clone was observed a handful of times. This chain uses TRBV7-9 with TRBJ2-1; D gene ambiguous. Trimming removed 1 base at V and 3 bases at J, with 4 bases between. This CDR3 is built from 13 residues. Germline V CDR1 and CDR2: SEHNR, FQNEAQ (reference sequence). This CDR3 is CASSLEVYNEQFF. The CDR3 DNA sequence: TGTGCCAGCAGCTTAGAAGTCTACAATGAGCAGTTCTTC.

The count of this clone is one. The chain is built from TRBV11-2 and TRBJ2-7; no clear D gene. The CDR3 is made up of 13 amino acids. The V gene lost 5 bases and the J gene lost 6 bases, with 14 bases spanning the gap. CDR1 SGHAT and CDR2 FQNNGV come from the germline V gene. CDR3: CASSPMGKAEQYF. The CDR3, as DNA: TGTGCCAGCAGCCCAATGGGTAAGGCCGAGCAGTACTTC.

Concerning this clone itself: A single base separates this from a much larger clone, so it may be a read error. The CDR3 here is CASSTNNEQFF. The CDR3 nucleotides are TGTGCCAGCAGTACTAACAATGAGCAGTTCTTC. The chain couples TRBV9 to TRBJ2-1; no clear D gene. V dropped 5 bases and J dropped 5 bases, with 5 bases sitting between them. The V gene's germline CDR1 is SGDLS and CDR2 YYNGEE. The CDR3 covers 11 residues.

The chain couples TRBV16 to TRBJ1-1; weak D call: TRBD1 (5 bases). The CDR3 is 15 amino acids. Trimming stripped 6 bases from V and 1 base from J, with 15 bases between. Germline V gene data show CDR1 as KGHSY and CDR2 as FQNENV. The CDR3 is CASSRTGGGNTEAFF. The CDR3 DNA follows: TGTGCCAGCAGTCGGACGGGTGGGGGGAACACTGAAGCTTTCTTT.

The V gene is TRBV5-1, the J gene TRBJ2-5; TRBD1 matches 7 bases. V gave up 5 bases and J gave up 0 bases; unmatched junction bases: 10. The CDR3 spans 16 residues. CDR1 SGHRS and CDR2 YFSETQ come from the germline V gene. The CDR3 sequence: CASSADLRGYQETQYF. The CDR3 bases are TGCGCCAGCAGTGCCGACCTCAGGGGGTACCAAGAGACCCAGTACTTC.

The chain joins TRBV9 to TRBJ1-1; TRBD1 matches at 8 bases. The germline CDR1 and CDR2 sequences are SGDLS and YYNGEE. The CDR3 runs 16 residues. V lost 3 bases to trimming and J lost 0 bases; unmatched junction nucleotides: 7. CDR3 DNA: TGTGCCAGCAGCGCGTTTGGGACAGGTATGAACACTGAAGCTTTCTTT. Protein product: CASSAFGTGMNTEAFF.

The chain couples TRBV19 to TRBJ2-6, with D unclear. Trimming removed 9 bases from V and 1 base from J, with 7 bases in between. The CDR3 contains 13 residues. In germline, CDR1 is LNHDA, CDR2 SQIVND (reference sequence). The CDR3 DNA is TGTGCCAGCAGGCTGTCTGGGGCCAACGTCCTGACTTTC. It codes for CASRLSGANVLTF.

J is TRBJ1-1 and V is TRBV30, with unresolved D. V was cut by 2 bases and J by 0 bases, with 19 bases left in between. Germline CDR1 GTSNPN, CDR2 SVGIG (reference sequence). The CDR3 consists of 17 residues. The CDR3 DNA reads TGTGCCTGGAGTCTATCACGGGTTTTTCCCGTGAACACTGAAGCTTTCTTT. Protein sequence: CAWSLSRVFPVNTEAFF.

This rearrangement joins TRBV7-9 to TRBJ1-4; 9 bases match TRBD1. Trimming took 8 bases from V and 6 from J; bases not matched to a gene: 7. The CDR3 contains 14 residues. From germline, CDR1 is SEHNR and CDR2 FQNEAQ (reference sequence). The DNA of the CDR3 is TGTGCCAGCGCACCGGGGGACAGGGATGAAAAACTGTTTTTT. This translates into CASAPGDRDEKLFF.

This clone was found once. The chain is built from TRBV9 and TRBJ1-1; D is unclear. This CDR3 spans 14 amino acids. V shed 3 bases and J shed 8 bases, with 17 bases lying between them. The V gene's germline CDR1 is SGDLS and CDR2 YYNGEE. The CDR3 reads CASSAHLMSAEAFF. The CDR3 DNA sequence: TGTGCCAGCAGCGCGCATCTGATGAGCGCAGAAGCTTTCTTT.

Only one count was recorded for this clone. The CDR3 region has the DNA TGTGCCAGCACCCCAACGAACACTGAAGCTTTCTTT. Protein product: CASTPTNTEAFF. The chain recombines TRBV21-1 with TRBJ1-1. TRBV21-1 is a listed pseudogene. The CDR3 has 12 amino acids.

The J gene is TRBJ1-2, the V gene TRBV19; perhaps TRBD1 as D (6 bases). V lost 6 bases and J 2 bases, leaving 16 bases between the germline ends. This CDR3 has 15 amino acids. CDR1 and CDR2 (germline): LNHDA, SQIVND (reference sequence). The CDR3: CASSPRGGPNYGYTF. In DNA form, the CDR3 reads TGTGCCAGTAGCCCGAGGGGGGGGCCAAACTATGGCTACACCTTC.

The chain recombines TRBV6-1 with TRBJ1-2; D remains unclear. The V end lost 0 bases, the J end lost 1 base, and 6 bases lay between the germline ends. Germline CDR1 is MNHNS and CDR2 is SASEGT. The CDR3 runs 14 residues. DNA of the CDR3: TGTGCCAGCAGTGAAGCACAGCTTAACTATGGCTACACCTTC. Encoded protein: CASSEAQLNYGYTF.

CDR3: CASSLGARGRAFF. CDR3 coding DNA: TGTGCCAGCAGTTTAGGGGCCAGGGGCAGGGCTTTCTTT. The chain carries TRBV28 and TRBJ1-1; D might be TRBD1 (6 bases). Looked up from germline, CDR1 is MDHEN and CDR2 is SYDVKM. Trimming shortened V by 2 bases and J by 11 bases, and 15 bases separated the two germline ends. The CDR3 runs 13 residues. Drawing the rest from reference TRBV28 and TRBJ1-1, the complete variable domain is DVKVTQSSRYLVKRTGEKVFLECVQDMDHENMFWYRQDPGLGLRLIYFSYDVKMKEKGDIPEGYSVSREKKERFSLILESASTNQTSMYLCASSLGARGRAFFGQGTRLTVV.

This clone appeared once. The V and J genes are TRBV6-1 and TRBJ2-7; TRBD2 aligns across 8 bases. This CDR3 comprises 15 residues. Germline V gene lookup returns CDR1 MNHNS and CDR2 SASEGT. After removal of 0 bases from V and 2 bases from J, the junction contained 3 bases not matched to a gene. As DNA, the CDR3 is TGTGCCAGCAGTGAAGCCCCGGGACTAGCCTACGAGCAGTACTTC. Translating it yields CASSEAPGLAYEQYF.

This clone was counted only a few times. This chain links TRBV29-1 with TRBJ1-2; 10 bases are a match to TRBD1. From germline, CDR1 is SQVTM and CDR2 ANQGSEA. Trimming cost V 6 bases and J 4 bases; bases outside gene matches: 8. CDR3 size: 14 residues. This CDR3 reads CSVATTGGSYGYTF. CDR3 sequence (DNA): TGCAGCGTCGCAACGACAGGGGGCAGCTATGGCTACACCTTC.

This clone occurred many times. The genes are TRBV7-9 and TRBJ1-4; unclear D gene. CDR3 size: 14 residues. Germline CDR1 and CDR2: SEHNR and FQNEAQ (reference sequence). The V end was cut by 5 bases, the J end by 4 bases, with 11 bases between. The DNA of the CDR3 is TGTGCCAGCAGCCAAGGACGGGATAATGAAAAACTGTTTTTT. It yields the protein CASSQGRDNEKLFF.

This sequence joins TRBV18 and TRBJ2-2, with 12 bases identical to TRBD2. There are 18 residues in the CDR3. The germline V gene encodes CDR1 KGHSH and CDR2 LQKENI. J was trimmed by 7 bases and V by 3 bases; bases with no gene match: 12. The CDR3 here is CASSPGPSGRALGGELFF. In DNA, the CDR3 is TGTGCCAGCTCACCCGGCCCTAGCGGGAGGGCCCTCGGCGGGGAGCTGTTTTTT.

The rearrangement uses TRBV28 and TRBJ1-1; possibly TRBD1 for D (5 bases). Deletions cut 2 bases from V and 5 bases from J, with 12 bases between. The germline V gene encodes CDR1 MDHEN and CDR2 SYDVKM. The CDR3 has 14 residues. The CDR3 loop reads CASSLGGFQTEAFF. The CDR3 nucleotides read TGTGCCAGCAGTTTAGGGGGTTTCCAGACTGAAGCTTTCTTT.

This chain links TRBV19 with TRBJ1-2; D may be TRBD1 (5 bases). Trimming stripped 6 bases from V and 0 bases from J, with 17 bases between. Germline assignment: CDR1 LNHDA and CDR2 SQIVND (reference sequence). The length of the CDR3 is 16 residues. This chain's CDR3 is CASRLRDGRPNYGYTF. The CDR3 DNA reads TGTGCCAGTAGACTCAGGGATGGGCGTCCTAACTATGGCTACACCTTC.

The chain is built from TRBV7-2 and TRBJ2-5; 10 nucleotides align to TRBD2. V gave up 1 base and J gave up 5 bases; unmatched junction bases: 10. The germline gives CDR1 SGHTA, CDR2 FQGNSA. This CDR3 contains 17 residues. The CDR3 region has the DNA TGTGCCAGCAGCTTAGGTCGGCTAGCGGGAGCATATGAGACCCAGTACTTC. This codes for CASSLGRLAGAYETQYF.

Here the CDR3 DNA reads TGTGCCACCAGCAGCCAACTAGCGGCTAGCACAGATACGCAGTATTTT. Encoded protein: CATSSQLAASTDTQYF. The rearrangement joins TRBV15 to TRBJ2-3; 8 bases fit TRBD2. The CDR3 length is 16 residues. V dropped 3 bases and J dropped 0; count of bases not matched to a gene: 5. Germline loops: CDR1 LNHNV, CDR2 YYDKDF (reference sequence).

CDR3 region: CASSRGGSLSGNTIYF. In DNA form, the CDR3 reads TGTGCCAGTTCGCGAGGGGGCAGCCTCTCTGGAAACACCATATATTTT. This chain connects TRBV19 to TRBJ1-3, with 7 bases fitting TRBD1. The CDR3 is 16 amino acids. Trimming removed 8 bases from V and 0 bases from J; junction bases left unmatched: 10. Per the germline V gene, CDR1 is LNHDA and CDR2 is SQIVND (reference sequence).

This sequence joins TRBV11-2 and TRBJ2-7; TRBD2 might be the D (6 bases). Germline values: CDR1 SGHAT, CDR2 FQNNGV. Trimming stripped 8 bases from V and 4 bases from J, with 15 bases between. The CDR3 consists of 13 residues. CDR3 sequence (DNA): TGTGCCAGCGCTAGTAGCGGTAGTTACGAGCAGTACTTC. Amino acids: CASASSGSYEQYF. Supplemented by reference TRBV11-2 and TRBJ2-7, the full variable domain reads EAGVAQSPRYKIIEKRQSVAFWCNPISGHATLYWYQQILGQGPKLLIQFQNNGVVDDSQLPKDRFSAERLKGVDSTLKIQPAKLEDSAVYLCASASSGSYEQYFGPGTRLTVT.

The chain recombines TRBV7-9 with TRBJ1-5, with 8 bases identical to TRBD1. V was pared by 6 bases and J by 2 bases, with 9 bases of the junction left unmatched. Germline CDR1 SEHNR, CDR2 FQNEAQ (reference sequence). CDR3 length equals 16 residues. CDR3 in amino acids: CASSRGQGGGNQPQHF. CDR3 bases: TGTGCCAGCAGTCGTGGACAGGGCGGTGGCAATCAGCCCCAGCATTTT.

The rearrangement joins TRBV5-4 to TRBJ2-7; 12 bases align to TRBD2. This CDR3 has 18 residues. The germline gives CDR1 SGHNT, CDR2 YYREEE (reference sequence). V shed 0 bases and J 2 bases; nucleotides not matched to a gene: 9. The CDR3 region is CASSLAPPTSGGAYEQYF. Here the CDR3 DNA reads TGTGCCAGCAGCTTGGCGCCCCCGACTAGCGGGGGAGCCTACGAGCAGTACTTC.